This passage covers 31 T cell receptor beta chains from one sample sequenced in a study of T cell changes during pregnancy in multiple sclerosis. Generated by immunoSEQ multiplex PCR, the TCRdb table keeps only in-frame clones and is missing some. The sample has about 80,000 clones, approximately 90% seen once. The sample consisted of peripheral blood, taken before pregnancy. The receptors originated from a female donor with multiple sclerosis, enrolled in a pregnancy study.

This chain uses TRBV7-8 with TRBJ1-4; weak D call: TRBD1 (5 bases). Looked up from germline, CDR1 is SGHVS and CDR2 is FQNEAQ. The CDR3 covers 15 residues. The ends were cut back, 8 bases at V and 5 bases at J, with 18 bases in the middle. CDR3 sequence (DNA): TGTGCCAGCGGCCCGACCCCGACAGAGAATGAAAAACTGTTTTTT. Translation gives CASGPTPTENEKLFF.

The CDR3 nucleotides read TGTGCCAGCAGCTACCGACAGGGGTACGAGCAGTACTTC. It encodes CASSYRQGYEQYF. The chain is built from TRBV7-9 and TRBJ2-7, with TRBD1 identical over 8 bases. The CDR3 covers 13 residues. The V gene's germline CDR1 is SEHNR and CDR2 FQNEAQ (reference sequence). V lost 4 bases, J lost 4 bases, and 3 bases stayed unmatched. Supplemented by reference TRBV7-9 and TRBJ2-7, the full variable domain reads DTGVSQNPRHKITKRGQNVTFRCDPISEHNRLYWYRQTLGQGPEFLTYFQNEAQLEKSRLLSDRFSAERPKGSFSTLEIQRTEQGDSAMYLCASSYRQGYEQYFGPGTRLTVT.

The rearrangement joins TRBV7-9 to TRBJ2-1; 8 nucleotides agree with TRBD1. J lost 0 bases, V lost 5 bases, and 6 bases had no gene match. Germline-derived CDR1 and CDR2 are SEHNR and FQNEAQ (reference sequence). This CDR3 has 16 residues. The CDR3 DNA sequence: TGTGCCAGCAGCAATAGACAGGGGAGCTCCTACAATGAGCAGTTCTTC. It translates to CASSNRQGSSYNEQFF.

This chain connects TRBV11-3 to TRBJ2-2; unclear D gene. V lost 4 bases, J lost 5 bases, and 8 bases lay in between. This CDR3 is built from 13 residues. Germline CDR1 and CDR2: SGHNT and YENEEA. For the CDR3, the DNA is TGTGCCAGCAGCTCCCGCCGGACCGGGGAGCTGTTTTTT. Amino acid sequence: CASSSRRTGELFF.

The rearrangement uses TRBV5-1 and TRBJ1-2, with TRBD1 matching 8 bases. CDR3 size: 17 residues. CDR1 SGHRS and CDR2 YFSETQ come from the germline V gene. Trimming at V came to 4 bases and at J to 6 bases, leaving 17 bases not matched to a gene. The CDR3 DNA reads as TGCGCCAGCAGCCCTCGGCCCGGGACAGGCCTGTACGATGGCTACACCTTC. It is translated as CASSPRPGTGLYDGYTF.

The chain links TRBV7-9 to TRBJ1-3, with 7 bases lining up with TRBD1. The junction had 6 bases not matched to a gene; V was cut back by 5 bases and J by 2 bases. This CDR3 has 15 amino acids. The germline V gene encodes CDR1 SEHNR and CDR2 FQNEAQ (reference sequence). The CDR3 is CASSTDRAPGNTIYF. In DNA, the CDR3 is TGTGCCAGCAGCACCGACAGGGCTCCTGGAAACACCATATATTTT. Together with reference TRBV7-9 and TRBJ1-3, the CDR3 gives the full variable domain: DTGVSQNPRHKITKRGQNVTFRCDPISEHNRLYWYRQTLGQGPEFLTYFQNEAQLEKSRLLSDRFSAERPKGSFSTLEIQRTEQGDSAMYLCASSTDRAPGNTIYFGEGSWLTVV.

This clone was recorded only once. This chain connects TRBV18 to TRBJ2-1; 9 bases align to TRBD1. The CDR3 spans 17 residues. Germline CDR1 is KGHSH and CDR2 is LQKENI. With 4 bases clipped from V and 9 bases from J, the junction kept 16 bases outside the gene matches. CDR3: CASSQTPGQGLWGEQFF. CDR3 bases: TGTGCCAGCTCACAAACGCCGGGACAGGGATTGTGGGGTGAGCAGTTCTTC.

This rearrangement joins TRBV13 to TRBJ2-1; a possible D gene is TRBD2 (6 bases). The CDR3 runs 14 residues. In germline, CDR1 is PRHDT, CDR2 FYEKMQ (reference sequence). V lost 1 base to trimming and J lost 7 bases, with 11 bases between them. The CDR3 DNA reads as TGTGCCAGCAGCTTAGTTGGGGGGTTGAATGAGCAGTTCTTC. It is translated as CASSLVGGLNEQFF.

The V and J genes are TRBV11-3 and TRBJ2-7; D is perhaps TRBD1 (6 bases). V dropped 3 bases and J dropped 5 bases, with 11 bases sitting between them. The CDR3 extends over 13 amino acids. The germline CDR1 and CDR2 sequences are SGHNT and YENEEA. This CDR3 is CASSFGRGHEQYF. Written as DNA, the CDR3 is TGTGCCAGCAGCTTCGGCAGGGGACACGAGCAGTACTTC.

This rearrangement joins TRBV6-5 to TRBJ1-1; D uncertain. V was pared by 4 bases and J by 1 base, with 7 bases between. The CDR3 spans 13 residues. Per germline, CDR1 MNHEY and CDR2 SVGAGI. CDR3 sequence reads: CASSFRRNTEAFF. DNA for the CDR3: TGTGCCAGCAGTTTTAGGAGGAACACTGAAGCTTTCTTT.

The rearrangement uses TRBV2 and TRBJ2-7; 9 bases fit TRBD2. The CDR3 totals 16 residues. The V gene's germline CDR1 is SNHLY and CDR2 FYNNEI. The V gene end was trimmed by 3 bases and the J gene end by 1 base; junction bases not matched to a gene: 7. CDR3 sequence reads: CASSEISGGRSYEQYF. The CDR3, as DNA: TGTGCCAGCAGTGAGATTAGCGGGGGCCGATCCTACGAGCAGTACTTC. The full variable domain, its missing parts supplied by reference TRBV2 and TRBJ2-7, is EPEVTQTPSHQVTQMGQEVILRCVPISNHLYFYWYRQILGQKVEFLVSFYNNEISEKSEIFDDQFSVERPDGSNFTLKIRSTKLEDSAMYFCASSEISGGRSYEQYFGPGTRLTVT.

This chain joins TRBV7-6 and TRBJ1-1; tentative D call: TRBD1 (5 bases). V was pared by 3 bases and J by 2 bases, with 16 bases between. Per the germline V gene, CDR1 is SGHVS and CDR2 is FNYEAQ. This CDR3 is 16 amino acids long. CDR3 in amino acids: CASSLAGGESNTEAFF. The CDR3 nucleotides are TGTGCCAGCAGCTTGGCGGGGGGGGAAAGCAACACTGAAGCTTTCTTT.

This clone was recorded only once. The J gene is TRBJ1-1, the V gene TRBV13; 8 bases align to TRBD1. The germline CDR1 and CDR2 sequences are PRHDT and FYEKMQ (reference sequence). V shed 7 bases, J shed 5 bases, and the junction held 21 bases outside the gene matches. The CDR3 covers 18 residues. The CDR3 loop is CASNPGTGPPQDVTEAFF. DNA for the CDR3: TGTGCCAGCAACCCCGGGACAGGCCCGCCCCAGGATGTTACTGAAGCTTTCTTT.

In its sample, this clone was seen once. This CDR3 reads CASSLEHAAAETQYF. The CDR3 nucleotides are TGTGCCAGCAGCTTAGAACACGCGGCAGCAGAGACCCAGTACTTC. The V call is TRBV7-9, the J call TRBJ2-5; D unresolved. This CDR3 comprises 15 residues. V lost 1 base, J lost 4 bases, and 13 bases lay in between. Germline V lookup: CDR1 SEHNR, CDR2 FQNEAQ (reference sequence). Full variable domain (outside the CDR3, taken from reference TRBV7-9 and TRBJ2-5): DTGVSQNPRHKITKRGQNVTFRCDPISEHNRLYWYRQTLGQGPEFLTYFQNEAQLEKSRLLSDRFSAERPKGSFSTLEIQRTEQGDSAMYLCASSLEHAAAETQYFGPGTRLLVL.

The rearrangement links TRBV5-1 to TRBJ2-7, with a weak D call TRBD2 (5 bases). CDR3 length: 13 amino acids. Germline values: CDR1 SGHRS, CDR2 YFSETQ. The V gene lost 4 bases and the J gene lost 3 bases, with 11 bases spanning the gap. CDR3 bases: TGCGCCAGCAGCGCTGGGGAGCTCTACGAGCAGTACTTC. Residues: CASSAGELYEQYF.

This clone was counted once. DNA of the CDR3: TGTGCCAGCAGTACCGGACAGGACTACGAGCAGTACTTC. Its translation: CASSTGQDYEQYF. The chain is built from TRBV27 and TRBJ2-7; 7 nucleotides match TRBD1. Germline CDR1 and CDR2: MNHEY and SMNVEV (reference sequence). V trimming: 5 bases; J trimming: 3 bases; junction bases outside the gene matches: 4. This CDR3 is built from 13 residues.

This rearrangement joins TRBV5-4 to TRBJ1-2, with D unresolved. The CDR3 contains 15 residues. Trimming removed 1 base from V and 1 base from J, with 11 bases in between. Germline V gives CDR1 SGHNT, CDR2 YYREEE (reference sequence). The CDR3 bases are TGTGCCAGCAGCTTGCCGGGAAGGAGTAACTATGGCTACACCTTC. Amino acids: CASSLPGRSNYGYTF.

The V call is TRBV5-4, the J call TRBJ1-6; TRBD1 matches 9 bases. This CDR3 is 15 amino acids long. J gave up 14 bases and V 4 bases, and 13 bases lay outside the gene matches. Germline V CDR1 and CDR2: SGHNT, YYREEE (reference sequence). CDR3 bases: TGTGCCAGCAGCGTGGGACAGGGAGCGACGGCAACCCTCCACTTT. Encoded protein: CASSVGQGATATLHF.

The rearrangement joins TRBV5-6 to TRBJ2-4; 10 nucleotides match TRBD2. The CDR3 spans 16 residues. Germline CDR1 and CDR2: SGHDT and YYEEEE. With 1 base clipped from V and 5 bases from J, the junction kept 6 bases outside the gene matches. CDR3 bases: TGTGCCAGCAGCTTGTTCCTAGCGGGGGCCGAAAACATTCAGTACTTC. Amino acids: CASSLFLAGAENIQYF. The full variable domain, its missing parts supplied by reference TRBV5-6 and TRBJ2-4, is DAGVTQSPTHLIKTRGQQVTLRCSPKSGHDTVSWYQQALGQGPQFIFQYYEEEERQRGNFPDRFSGHQFPNYSSELNVNALLLGDSALYLCASSLFLAGAENIQYFGAGTRLSVL.

The chain recombines TRBV19 with TRBJ1-1; D unresolved. Germline V gene data show CDR1 as LNHDA and CDR2 as SQIVND (reference sequence). The V gene lost 0 bases and the J gene lost 4 bases, with 9 bases spanning the gap. The CDR3 length is 14 residues. The CDR3 reads CASSIDPAGTEAFF. For the CDR3, the DNA is TGTGCCAGTAGTATAGACCCGGCGGGCACTGAAGCTTTCTTT.

The DNA for the CDR3 is TGTGCCAGCAGTGCTGCGACAGGGGGCACCGACAATGAGCAGTTCTTC. Protein sequence: CASSAATGGTDNEQFF. The J gene is TRBJ2-1, the V gene TRBV6-6, with 10 bases fitting TRBD1. V lost 5 bases, J lost 5 bases, and 9 bases stayed unmatched. The CDR3 has 16 amino acids. The germline V gene encodes CDR1 MNHNY and CDR2 SVGAGI (reference sequence).

This chain links TRBV6-1 with TRBJ1-1; TRBD1 is a possible D gene (6 bases). From germline, CDR1 is MNHNS and CDR2 SASEGT. The V end lost 7 bases, the J end lost 4 bases, and 16 bases lay between the germline ends. The CDR3 is 14 amino acids. The CDR3 coding sequence is TGTGCCAGCAAGGCCAGAGGGGGTGTCACTGAAGCTTTCTTT. This sequence encodes CASKARGGVTEAFF.

The rearrangement joins TRBV2 to TRBJ2-3, with D maybe TRBD2 (6 bases). The CDR3 has 16 amino acids. Trimming pared 5 bases from V and 0 bases from J, leaving 15 bases between. Germline lookup yields CDR1 SNHLY and CDR2 FYNNEI. CDR3 sequence: CASSITRGTSTDTQYF. The CDR3 DNA follows: TGTGCCAGCAGTATCACACGGGGGACCAGCACAGATACGCAGTATTTT. Full variable domain (missing parts from reference TRBV2 and TRBJ2-3): EPEVTQTPSHQVTQMGQEVILRCVPISNHLYFYWYRQILGQKVEFLVSFYNNEISEKSEIFDDQFSVERPDGSNFTLKIRSTKLEDSAMYFCASSITRGTSTDTQYFGPGTRLTVL.

V is TRBV15 and J is TRBJ1-2; D is perhaps TRBD1 (6 bases). Trimming removed 1 base from V and 4 bases from J, with 10 bases in between. CDR1 LNHNV and CDR2 YYDKDF come from the germline V gene (reference sequence). There are 14 residues in the CDR3. In DNA, the CDR3 is TGTGCCACCAGCAGAGGAGAGGGGGTCTATGGCTACACCTTC. It codes for CATSRGEGVYGYTF.

This clone has just one count. The V and J genes are TRBV27 and TRBJ1-1, with D unclear. The CDR3 has 14 residues. The germline CDR1 and CDR2 sequences are MNHEY and SMNVEV (reference sequence). Trimming stripped 3 bases from V and 1 base from J, with 9 bases between. The CDR3 sequence: CASSFGLGNTEAFF. In DNA, the CDR3 is TGTGCCAGCAGTTTCGGCCTAGGGAACACTGAAGCTTTCTTT.

This clone was counted a single time. The chain uses TRBV4-2 and TRBJ2-7; 15 bases line up with TRBD2. The CDR3 runs 17 residues. V trimming: 1 base; J trimming: 2 bases; junction bases outside the gene matches: 3. CDR1 and CDR2 from the germline V gene are LGHNA and YNFKEQ. CDR3: CASSQVGLAGGPYEQYF. CDR3 DNA: TGTGCCAGCAGCCAAGTGGGACTAGCGGGGGGTCCCTACGAGCAGTACTTC.

CDR3 nucleotides: TGTGCCAGCAGTTACCCGGGACAAGAGACCCAGTACTTC. This gives the protein CASSYPGQETQYF. This chain joins TRBV6-5 and TRBJ2-5, with D possibly matching TRBD2 (5 bases). V lost 2 bases and J lost 2, with 6 bases in between. This CDR3 comprises 13 residues. The V gene's germline CDR1 is MNHEY and CDR2 SVGAGI.

The rearrangement links TRBV2 to TRBJ2-5; 7 bases agree with TRBD1. Losses at the gene ends were 3 bases for V and 1 base for J; bases not matched to a gene: 11. CDR1 is SNHLY, CDR2 FYNNEI, per germline. The CDR3 totals 17 residues. The CDR3 DNA sequence: TGTGCCAGCAGTGAGACAGGGCTACTGGACCTCCAAGAGACCCAGTACTTC. It yields the protein CASSETGLLDLQETQYF.

The rearrangement uses TRBV5-1 and TRBJ2-2; D call uncertain. Germline V gene data show CDR1 as SGHRS and CDR2 as YFSETQ. This CDR3 has 17 residues. V was pared by 7 bases and J by 1 base, with 20 bases between. As DNA, the CDR3 is TGCGCCAGCGCACGAGGAAGGCCGACCGGGAACACCGGGGAGCTGTTTTTT. Translation gives CASARGRPTGNTGELFF.

V and J are TRBV6-1 and TRBJ1-2; D is undetermined. V shed 5 bases and J shed 8 bases, with 18 bases lying between them. CDR3 size: 14 residues. Germline V gene sequence: CDR1 MNHNS, CDR2 SASEGT. CDR3 DNA sequence: TGTGCCAGCAGTAGGCCCTCGGAAGAGGAGGGCTACACCTTC. Translating it yields CASSRPSEEEGYTF.

This sequence joins TRBV30 and TRBJ1-1; D possibly corresponds to TRBD1 (6 bases). CDR1 and CDR2 from the germline V gene are GTSNPN and SVGIG (reference sequence). There are 13 residues in the CDR3. V lost 2 bases and J 4 bases, leaving 11 bases between the germline ends. The CDR3 reads CAWSKRGSTEAFF. The CDR3 bases are TGTGCCTGGAGTAAAAGGGGGAGCACTGAAGCTTTCTTT.